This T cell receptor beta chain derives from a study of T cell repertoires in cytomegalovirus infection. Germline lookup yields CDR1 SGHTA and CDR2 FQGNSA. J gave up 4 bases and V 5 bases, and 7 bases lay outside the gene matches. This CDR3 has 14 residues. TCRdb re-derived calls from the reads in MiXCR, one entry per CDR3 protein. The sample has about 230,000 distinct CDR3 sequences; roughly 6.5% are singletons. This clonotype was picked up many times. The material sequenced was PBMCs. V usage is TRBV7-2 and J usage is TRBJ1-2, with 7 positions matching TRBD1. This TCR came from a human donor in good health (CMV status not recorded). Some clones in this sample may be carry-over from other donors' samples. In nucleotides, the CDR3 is TGTGCCAGCAGCCCAGGGGGGGGCGGCTATGGCTACACCTTC. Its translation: CASSPGGGGYGYTF. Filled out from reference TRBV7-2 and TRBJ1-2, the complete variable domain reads GAGVSQSPSNKVTEKGKDVELRCDPISGHTALYWYRQSLGQGLEFLIYFQGNSAPDKSGLPSDRFSAERTGGSVSTLTIQRTQQEDSAVYLCASSPGGGGYGYTFGSGTRLTVV.